The present entry profiles one TCR beta chain with its context. Its target is not known. This sample was included in a study of identical twins. TCRdb used MiXCR to reprocess the 5' RACE reads, holding one entry per CDR3 protein. The sample consists of approximately 500,000 distinct CDR3 sequences, approximately 24% of them appearing once. Looked up from germline, CDR1 is GTSNPN and CDR2 is SVGIG (reference sequence). This CDR3 spans 14 amino acids. Trimming took 3 bases from V and 3 from J, leaving 12 bases between them. General study findings and limits: Abundant beta clonotypes from cord blood had fewer insertions, unlike memory repertoires, which showed none. Zero-insertion findings could be partly confounded by invariant cells (MAIT and iNKT cells).

These data were also reused for a study on T cells expressing NK-cell markers.

The chain carries TRBV30 and TRBJ1-5; TRBD1 is a possible D gene (6 bases). The receptor was isolated from a woman aged 18-35 years in good health. Specimen: CD4+ T cells sorted from blood. CDR3 amino acids: CAWRDTGNNQPQHF. The CDR3 DNA is TGTGCCTGGAGGGACACAGGGAACAATCAGCCCCAGCATTTT. Variable domain in full (rest from reference TRBV30 and TRBJ1-5): SQTIHQWPATLVQPVGSPLSLECTVEGTSNPNLYWYRQAAGRGLQLLFYSVGIGQISSEVPQNLSASRPQDRQFILSSKKLLLSDSGFYLCAWRDTGNNQPQHFGDGTRLSIL.